This T cell receptor beta chain emerged from a study of blood T cell repertoires in COVID-19 (dated by TCRdb to 2018 to 2021). About the study as a whole: Collaborator samples came from the United States, Italy and Spain and covered acute and convalescent phases of COVID-19. Deeply sampled blood TCRbeta repertoires from subjects exposed to, actively infected with, or recovered from COVID-19 were included in the dataset. HLA class I and class II types, where available, came from metadata supplied by the sample provider rather than from assay-based typing. Samples came from the ongoing ImmuneRACE study (first 160 participants) plus 1,254 subjects from 6 global collaborators. The prospective study material was composed of cDNA or gDNA derived from T cells, B-cell-depleted T cells, or PBMCs. The sample metadata nearly always contained a de-identified subject ID, COVID-19 status, age in years and sex. The repertoires were released in a freely available public database intended as a resource for research on the immune response to SARS-CoV-2. What the study reported, not specific to this receptor: Clinical and demographic metadata were provided uncurated, with the amount varying by source and participant.

Whole blood was collected in K2EDTA tubes by collaborating institutions according to the institutions' own protocols. Collaborator samples were shipped for TCRbeta analysis as frozen whole blood, isolated PBMCs, or DNA extracted from either sample type. This clone was observed a few times. Its antigen has not been determined. No base qualities exist here, and no much larger clone lies one base off it. The immunoSEQ Assay, a bias-controlled multiplex PCR, was used to amplify TCRbeta CDR3 regions from genomic DNA. As for the authors' bioinformatics: Within the assay, amplification of reference gene primers was used to estimate how many nucleated cells each sample contained. To quantify the absolute abundance of each unique TCRbeta CDR3 rearrangement, sequence reads were collapsed and filtered. For each sample, productive Simpson clonality was calculated as the square root of Simpson's diversity index across productive rearrangements. This is the immuneACCESS table as TCRdb keeps it, with only in-frame sequences that have V and J called. A part of the clones is gone; compared with another copy, unresolved V genes explain less than half, and the rest is unexplained. V and J calls and clone size are as listed in that table; D and trimming were resolved from the DNA. The sample table holds about 250,000 clones, of which around 83% were seen once. The ten largest make up roughly 9.8% of the sample.

According to the germline V gene, CDR1 reads SGDLS and CDR2 reads YYNGEE. V is pared back by 0 bases and J by 8 bases, with 11 bases lying between the germline termini. The CDR3 contains 13 residues, cysteine and phenylalanine counted. Only CDR3 DNA is held: 39 bases, read in frame from base 1. The sample was peripheral blood. Here the chain combines TRBV9 and TRBJ1-1, with no reliable assignment of the D segment. This clonotype was obtained from a man older than 75 with acute or convalescent COVID-19. The CDR3 region has the sequence CASSVDSSREAFF. Read as DNA, the sequence is TGTGCCAGCAGCGTAGACAGTAGTAGAGAAGCTTTCTTT. The reference TRBV9 and TRBJ1-1 proteins fill in what lies around the CDR3, so the full variable domain reads DSGVTQTPKHLITATGQRVTLRCSPRSGDLSVYWYQQSLDQGLQFLIQYYNGEERAKGNILERFSAQQFPDLHSELNLSSLELGDSALYFCASSVDSSREAFFGQGTRLTVV.